One and the same sample provided the 30 T cell receptor beta chains below, sequenced in a study of shared clonotypes between healthy human individuals. Some clones are missing from TCRdb's copy, which holds only in-frame ones; the method was immunoSEQ multiplex PCR. This table has 90,000 to 150,000 clones, 68% appearing once. Specimen: memory CD8+ T cells sorted from blood. Subset here: CD45RO+ cells pooled with CCR7-negative TemRA cells. The receptors come from a woman in her 30s in good health.

The chain joins TRBV7-9 to TRBJ2-7, with a weak D call TRBD1 (5 bases). Germline CDR1 reads SEHNR; CDR2 reads FQNEAQ (reference sequence). This CDR3 comprises 13 residues. V was shortened by 8 bases and J by 2 bases, with 13 bases between the two germline ends. In DNA form, the CDR3 reads TGTGCCAGCGGGCAGGGCTCAACCTACGAGCAGTACTTC. Its translation: CASGQGSTYEQYF.

This clone was seen more than once but under ten times. The chain combines TRBV10-3 with TRBJ1-1; D is perhaps TRBD1 (6 bases). The CDR3 consists of 13 residues. Trimming took 3 bases from V and 4 from J, leaving 9 bases between them. Germline V CDR1 and CDR2: ENHRY, SYGVKD. CDR3 region: CAISDGGPTEAFF. In DNA form, the CDR3 reads TGTGCCATCAGTGATGGGGGCCCCACTGAAGCTTTCTTT.

V usage is TRBV2 and J usage is TRBJ2-1; TRBD2 agrees at 10 bases. CDR3 length: 16 amino acids. Germline CDR1 reads SNHLY; CDR2 reads FYNNEI. V shed 4 bases and J 5 bases; nucleotides not matched to a gene: 8. Here the CDR3 DNA reads TGTGCCAGCAGTGCCCTAGCGGGAGTAAGGGACAATGAGCAGTTCTTC. Its protein is CASSALAGVRDNEQFF.

This chain links TRBV7-2 with TRBJ2-3, with 11 positions matching TRBD2. This CDR3 spans 16 amino acids. Germline V gene data show CDR1 as SGHTA and CDR2 as FQGNSA. V shed 6 bases and J 2 bases; nucleotides not matched to a gene: 7. The CDR3 DNA sequence: TGTGCCAGCAGGACTAAACTAGCGGGGGCCACAGATACGCAGTATTTT. Protein product: CASRTKLAGATDTQYF.

The chain links TRBV27 to TRBJ1-4; tentative D call: TRBD1 (6 bases). This CDR3 has 18 residues. Deletions cut 8 bases from V and 7 bases from J, with 29 bases between. Germline values: CDR1 MNHEY, CDR2 SMNVEV (reference sequence). CDR3 coding DNA: TGTGCCAGCGGGTACGGGACACCTCTCCAGGGGTACCCTGAAAAACTGTTTTTT. This encodes CASGYGTPLQGYPEKLFF.

This rearrangement joins TRBV6-1 to TRBJ2-2; possibly TRBD2 for D (5 bases). V was cut by 0 bases and J by 6 bases, with 8 bases left in between. The CDR3 covers 14 residues. Germline values: CDR1 MNHNS, CDR2 SASEGT. CDR3 in DNA: TGTGCCAGCAGTGAAGCAGTCGGGGCCGGGGAGCTGTTTTTT. Protein: CASSEAVGAGELFF.

As regards this clone: One base separates it from a far larger clone, so it is likely a read error. The chain has TRBV4-1 and TRBJ1-2; TRBD1 is a possible D gene (5 bases). This CDR3 has 17 amino acids. The V gene's germline CDR1 is MGHRA and CDR2 YSYEKL. The CDR3 loop is CASSQRPLQDLRDGCTF. The CDR3, as DNA: TGCGCCAGCAGCCAAAGACCGTTACAGGACCTGAGGGATGGCTGCACCTTC.

This chain connects TRBV5-4 to TRBJ2-7; 10 bases match TRBD2. The trim removed 1 base at V and 3 bases at J, leaving 4 bases unmatched. Germline assignment: CDR1 SGHNT and CDR2 YYREEE (reference sequence). This CDR3 comprises 15 residues. Here the CDR3 reads CASSLWTSGNYEQYF. CDR3 nucleotides: TGTGCCAGCAGCTTGTGGACTAGCGGAAACTACGAGCAGTACTTC.

This chain uses TRBV4-1 with TRBJ2-7, with 11 bases lining up with TRBD2. The CDR3 has 16 residues. Trimming removed 4 bases from V and 3 bases from J; junction bases left unmatched: 8. The germline V gene has CDR1 MGHRA and CDR2 YSYEKL. The CDR3: CASSPWGLAEFYEQYF. CDR3 nucleotide sequence: TGCGCCAGCAGCCCATGGGGACTAGCGGAATTCTACGAGCAGTACTTC.

The chain joins TRBV4-2 to TRBJ2-1; 9 nucleotides match TRBD1. The CDR3 extends over 23 amino acids. The J segment lost 4 bases and the V segment lost 0 bases, leaving 25 bases of the junction unmatched. Germline CDR1 and CDR2: LGHNA and YNFKEQ. The CDR3 bases are TGTGCCAGCAGCCAAGATAGTGAAAAGGGGACAGGGTTGGCGGTGTGGTTGTACAATGAGCAGTTCTTC. The encoded protein is CASSQDSEKGTGLAVWLYNEQFF.

V usage is TRBV25-1 and J usage is TRBJ1-5; D ambiguous. Trimming shortened V by 2 bases and J by 4 bases, and 3 bases separated the two germline ends. This CDR3 has 12 amino acids. Germline CDR1 is MGHDK and CDR2 is SYGVNS. CDR3 sequence: CASSEGNQPQHF. The CDR3 DNA reads as TGTGCCAGCAGTGAAGGTAATCAGCCCCAGCATTTT.

This clone showed up just a few times. The gene calls are TRBV4-2 and TRBJ1-5; 7 bases map to TRBD1. Looked up from germline, CDR1 is LGHNA and CDR2 is YNFKEQ. This CDR3 contains 17 residues. After removal of 0 bases from V and 6 bases from J, the junction contained 11 bases not matched to a gene. The CDR3 region has the DNA TGTGCCAGCAGCCAAGAGGTAGTCGGCGCAGGGGGTCAGCCCCAGCATTTT. It yields the protein CASSQEVVGAGGQPQHF.

The chain employs TRBV27 and TRBJ2-6, with TRBD1 identical over 9 bases. The J segment lost 0 bases and the V segment lost 7 bases, leaving 7 bases of the junction unmatched. There are 17 residues in the CDR3. Germline V gives CDR1 MNHEY, CDR2 SMNVEV (reference sequence). CDR3 sequence: CASMGPGQGSGANVLTF. CDR3 nucleotide sequence: TGTGCCAGCATGGGGCCGGGACAGGGCTCTGGGGCCAACGTCCTGACTTTC.

This clone appeared once. The CDR3 nucleotides are TGTGCCAGCAGTACGCAGGGGGCGCTAGTCGGGGAGCTGTTTTTT. This encodes CASSTQGALVGELFF. V gene TRBV27 combines with J gene TRBJ2-2; 8 positions agree with TRBD1. This CDR3 has 15 amino acids. The V gene end was trimmed by 5 bases and the J gene end by 7 bases; junction bases not matched to a gene: 9. Germline V gene data show CDR1 as MNHEY and CDR2 as SMNVEV (reference sequence).

The CDR3 DNA follows: TGCGCCAGCAGCCATCCTACCGCTCCCGGGGAGCTGTTTTTT. Amino acids: CASSHPTAPGELFF. The rearrangement links TRBV4-1 to TRBJ2-2; D is unresolved. Deletions cut 3 bases from V and 6 bases from J, with 11 bases between. Looked up from germline, CDR1 is MGHRA and CDR2 is YSYEKL. The CDR3 consists of 14 residues.

A note on this clone: Other DNA sequences in this sample translate to the same CDR3. The chain employs TRBV6-5 and TRBJ1-1; D unresolved. In germline, CDR1 is MNHEY, CDR2 SVGAGI. V lost 0 bases and J 4 bases, leaving 9 bases between the germline ends. The CDR3 spans 14 residues. The CDR3 nucleotides are TGTGCCAGCAGTTACTCTAGCGTTGGCACTGAAGCTTTCTTT. Its translation: CASSYSSVGTEAFF.

J is TRBJ2-7 and V is TRBV2, with a possible D match to TRBD2 (5 bases). V was shortened by 7 bases and J by 4 bases, with 20 bases between the two germline ends. The CDR3 runs to 15 residues. The germline V gene has CDR1 SNHLY and CDR2 FYNNEI. In DNA, the CDR3 is TGTGCCAGCATTACGGGTCTAGCAAAAGTTTACGAGCAGTACTTC. Protein product: CASITGLAKVYEQYF.

The chain links TRBV4-1 to TRBJ2-7; 16 nucleotides agree with TRBD2. CDR1 and CDR2 from the germline V gene are MGHRA and YSYEKL. The trim removed 4 bases at V and 7 bases at J, leaving 7 bases unmatched. CDR3 length: 16 residues. The CDR3 protein is CASSLTGTSGRGEQYF. DNA for the CDR3: TGCGCCAGCAGCCTCACCGGGACTAGCGGGAGGGGGGAGCAGTACTTC.

The chain couples TRBV11-2 to TRBJ2-7, with TRBD1 as a possible D gene (6 bases). There are 12 residues in the CDR3. V shed 4 bases and J shed 7 bases, with 11 bases lying between them. The germline CDR1 and CDR2 sequences are SGHAT and FQNNGV. DNA for the CDR3: TGTGCCAGCAGCTCCCCAAGGGGGGAGCAGTACTTC. Its translation is CASSSPRGEQYF.

This clone turned up a few times. The chain has TRBV19 and TRBJ2-3, with D uncertain. Deletions cut 1 base from V and 2 bases from J, with 10 bases between. CDR3 size: 15 residues. Germline V gives CDR1 LNHDA, CDR2 SQIVND (reference sequence). CDR3 loop: CASSIAQPYTDTQYF. The DNA of the CDR3 is TGTGCCAGTAGTATAGCTCAGCCTTACACAGATACGCAGTATTTT.

Only a few counts were recorded for this clone. This rearrangement joins TRBV11-2 to TRBJ2-7; D might be TRBD1 (5 bases). Trimming cost V 0 bases and J 2 bases, with 23 bases left between them. The CDR3 has 19 amino acids. Germline V gene lookup returns CDR1 SGHAT and CDR2 FQNNGV. CDR3 sequence: CASSLDQDGFGHTTYEQYF. The CDR3 nucleotides are TGTGCCAGCAGCTTAGATCAGGACGGATTTGGACATACGACCTACGAGCAGTACTTC.

The J gene is TRBJ1-1, the V gene TRBV11-2; 9 bases agree with TRBD1. J was trimmed by 3 bases and V by 5 bases; bases with no gene match: 7. This CDR3 has 15 residues. Germline loops: CDR1 SGHAT, CDR2 FQNNGV. The CDR3 DNA reads as TGTGCCAGCAGCGACACGACAGGGGGTGACACTGAAGCTTTCTTT. Translated: CASSDTTGGDTEAFF.

The rearrangement uses TRBV11-1 and TRBJ2-7; 9 bases map to TRBD1. The CDR3 is 15 amino acids. V shed 3 bases and J 6 bases; nucleotides not matched to a gene: 9. Germline V gene sequence: CDR1 SGHAT, CDR2 FQDESV (reference sequence). The DNA of the CDR3 is TGTGCCAGCAGCTTGGGACAGGGCATTCACCGCGAGCAGTACTTC. This sequence encodes CASSLGQGIHREQYF.

The CDR3 sequence is CASIPGTSGNNEQFF. For the CDR3, the DNA is TGTGCCAGCATACCCGGGACTAGCGGGAACAATGAGCAGTTCTTC. The chain is built from TRBV25-1 and TRBJ2-1; 13 bases are shared with TRBD2. CDR3 length equals 15 residues. CDR1 MGHDK and CDR2 SYGVNS come from the germline V gene. Trimming took 7 bases from V and 5 from J; bases not matched to a gene: 5.

The V gene is TRBV27, the J gene TRBJ2-1; 12 bases are a match to TRBD2. Germline V gene sequence: CDR1 MNHEY, CDR2 SMNVEV (reference sequence). The length of the CDR3 is 16 residues. V shed 5 bases and J 6 bases; nucleotides not matched to a gene: 8. CDR3 nucleotide sequence: TGTGCCAGCAGTCCGCTCACTAGCGGGAGGTTCAATGAGCAGTTCTTC. Its protein is CASSPLTSGRFNEQFF.

The chain joins TRBV7-9 to TRBJ2-1, with D uncertain. From germline, CDR1 is SEHNR and CDR2 FQNEAQ (reference sequence). The CDR3 length is 14 residues. V was trimmed by 5 bases and J by 12 bases, leaving 20 bases between them. The DNA of the CDR3 is TGTGCCAGCAGCGCACCCCGGGCCTCTGAAAGGCAGTTCTTC. Amino acid sequence: CASSAPRASERQFF.

The chain is built from TRBV29-1 and TRBJ2-6; D ambiguous. V dropped 5 bases and J dropped 0 bases, with 5 bases sitting between them. CDR3 length: 13 residues. CDR1 and CDR2 from the germline V gene are SQVTM and ANQGSEA. CDR3 region: CSVSLSGANVLTF. For the CDR3, the DNA is TGCAGCGTTAGCCTCTCTGGGGCCAACGTCCTGACTTTC.

V is TRBV18 and J is TRBJ2-1, with 10 nucleotides matching TRBD2. This CDR3 comprises 18 residues. CDR1 and CDR2 (germline): KGHSH, LQKENI. The junction had 8 bases not matched to a gene; V was cut back by 3 bases and J by 0 bases. The CDR3 region has the DNA TGTGCCAGCTCACCCGGACTAGCGGAGTCGGGCTCCTACAATGAGCAGTTCTTC. Its translation is CASSPGLAESGSYNEQFF.

The rearrangement joins TRBV5-1 to TRBJ1-1, with D possibly TRBD1 on 5 matching bases. This CDR3 region has 17 residues. Germline V gives CDR1 SGHRS, CDR2 YFSETQ. The V gene lost 1 base and the J gene lost 4 bases, with 20 bases spanning the gap. The CDR3, as DNA: TGCGCCAGCAGCTTGTTTGTTCTAGAGAGAAGGGGCACTGAAGCTTTCTTT. The encoded protein is CASSLFVLERRGTEAFF.

This clone has a single count. V gene TRBV29-1 combines with J gene TRBJ2-7; 8 nucleotides align to TRBD1. This CDR3 region has 14 residues. Germline V gives CDR1 SQVTM, CDR2 ANQGSEA. Unmatched junction bases numbered 11, after V lost 4 bases and J lost 6 bases. CDR3 DNA sequence: TGCAGCGTTGCCCAGGGGGCCTGGTTAGGCGAGCAGTACTTC. It encodes CSVAQGAWLGEQYF.